This T cell receptor (beta chain) was captured by sequencing in a study of cytomegalovirus exposure and HLA in healthy donors. Overall study findings and caveats: For most TCR sequences rarity was the rule, although some public TCRs occurred in many donors.

Profiling relied on immunoSEQ multiplex PCR, and the TCRdb table lists in-frame clones only, not all of them. Of approximately 170,000 clones in the sample, more than 70% were seen once. Regarding this clone: What it binds is not known.

V shed 4 bases, J shed 7 bases, and the junction held 9 bases outside the gene matches. Germline V CDR1 and CDR2: SEHNR, FQNEAQ (reference sequence). This CDR3 spans 14 amino acids. The chain employs TRBV7-9 and TRBJ2-7; 8 nucleotides agree with TRBD2. Sequenced: PBMCs. The sequence was collected from a man aged 30 to 39 in good health and CMV-seropositive. The chain's CDR3 is CASSSRGGSQEQYF. DNA of the CDR3: TGTGCCAGCAGCTCCCGGGGGGGTAGCCAGGAGCAGTACTTC.